This entry lists 15 T cell receptor beta chains sequenced from one sample in a study of human T cells and chemical hapten exposure. A single record per CDR3 protein comes from TCRdb applying MiXCR to the RACE reads. The sample shows under 95,000 distinct CDR3 sequences, about 8% of them seen only once. Time point specified: pre-sensitization, week 0. Specified treatment: therapeutic diphenylcyclopropenone sensitization with weekly scalp DPC. The sample here was whole blood, taken in connection with sensitization to the hapten diphenylcyclopropenone (DPC). The receptors originated from a man aged 35-49 years with alopecia areata. Some clones in this sample may be carry-over from other donors' samples.

The table lists this clonotype with a few counts. The rearrangement uses TRBV7-2 and TRBJ2-1; tentative D call: TRBD2 (6 bases). CDR3 size: 16 residues. Looked up from germline, CDR1 is SGHTA and CDR2 is FQGNSA. V was cut by 1 base and J by 6 bases, with 16 bases left in between. The CDR3 here is CASSLVIGSLGNEQFF. CDR3 DNA: TGTGCCAGCAGCTTAGTAATCGGGAGTCTGGGCAATGAGCAGTTCTTC.

This clonotype was detected ten times or more. The rearrangement joins TRBV6-5 to TRBJ2-5; 9 nucleotides line up with TRBD2. The germline CDR1 and CDR2 sequences are MNHEY and SVGAGI. V was clipped by 0 bases and J by 5 bases; unmatched bases: 10. The CDR3 extends over 17 amino acids. CDR3 in DNA: TGTGCCAGCAGTTACTCGTATGATAGCGGGAGTGGTGAGACCCAGTACTTC. Translation gives CASSYSYDSGSGETQYF.

This clonotype came up many times. This chain links TRBV7-2 with TRBJ1-2; D remains ambiguous. Looked up from germline, CDR1 is SGHTA and CDR2 is FQGNSA. Between the trimmed V and J ends, which lost 1 base and 8 bases, there was a span of 11 bases. The CDR3 consists of 13 residues. CDR3 region: CASSLDTFLGYTF. The CDR3 nucleotides are TGTGCCAGCAGCTTAGACACCTTTCTCGGCTACACCTTC.

The rearrangement joins TRBV6-5 to TRBJ2-6; D remains ambiguous. From germline, CDR1 is MNHEY and CDR2 SVGAGI. The V end lost 2 bases, the J end lost 0 bases, and 11 bases lay between the germline ends. The CDR3 is made up of 17 amino acids. This CDR3 is CASSYRPVRSGANVLTF. As DNA, the CDR3 is TGTGCCAGCAGTTACCGCCCCGTTCGCTCTGGGGCCAACGTCCTGACTTTC.

This clonotype has just a few counts. This rearrangement joins TRBV20-1 to TRBJ2-3; 8 bases match TRBD2. V dropped 1 base and J dropped 4; count of bases not matched to a gene: 7. The CDR3 length is 15 residues. Per the germline V gene, CDR1 is DFQATT and CDR2 is SNEGSKA (reference sequence). DNA for the CDR3: TGCAGTGCTAGAGTCGGTAGCGGGACCGCAGATACGCAGTATTTT. Translating it yields CSARVGSGTADTQYF.

The genes are TRBV11-2 and TRBJ2-3; 11 bases are a match to TRBD2. This CDR3 comprises 16 residues. Trimming took 5 bases from V and 2 from J; bases not matched to a gene: 6. Germline CDR1 and CDR2: SGHAT and FQNNGV. The CDR3 is CASSALGLAVTDTQYF. CDR3 bases: TGTGCCAGCAGCGCATTGGGACTAGCGGTCACAGATACGCAGTATTTT.

This clonotype came up many times. V and J are TRBV2 and TRBJ2-3; D might be TRBD2 (6 bases). The CDR3 is 14 residues long. V lost 4 bases to trimming and J lost 2 bases, with 10 bases between them. Germline V gives CDR1 SNHLY, CDR2 FYNNEI. The CDR3 DNA is TGTGCCAGCAGTGCCTTGCGGGACACAGATACGCAGTATTTT. This codes for CASSALRDTDTQYF.

This clonotype has just a few counts. The chain has TRBV20-1 and TRBJ2-1; 11 bases align to TRBD2. This CDR3 has 16 residues. Losses at the gene ends were 2 bases for V and 1 base for J; bases not matched to a gene: 4. Germline V lookup: CDR1 DFQATT, CDR2 SNEGSKA (reference sequence). The CDR3 DNA follows: TGCAGTGCTAGACCTACTAGCGGGAGTTCCTACAATGAGCAGTTCTTC. Its translation is CSARPTSGSSYNEQFF.

V and J are TRBV23-1 and TRBJ2-7; maybe TRBD1 (6 bases). TRBV23-1 is an ORF, with its function uncertain. CDR3 size: 14 residues. The CDR3: CASSHPWDNHEQCV. The CDR3 DNA reads TGCGCCAGCAGTCATCCCTGGGACAACCACGAGCAGTGCGTC.

The chain couples TRBV18 to TRBJ2-3, with TRBD1 matching 8 bases. The CDR3 runs 13 residues. V dropped 3 bases and J dropped 4; count of bases not matched to a gene: 0. The germline V gene encodes CDR1 KGHSH and CDR2 LQKENI. The CDR3 loop reads CASSPTGADTQYF. The CDR3 coding sequence is TGTGCCAGCTCACCGACAGGGGCAGATACGCAGTATTTT.

This clonotype was observed a few times. The chain uses TRBV19 and TRBJ2-7; the match to TRBD2 covers 11 bases. The germline CDR1 and CDR2 sequences are LNHDA and SQIVND (reference sequence). The CDR3 is made up of 16 amino acids. J was trimmed by 2 bases and V by 3 bases; bases with no gene match: 6. The CDR3 region has the DNA TGTGCCAGTAGTATTTCCGGGACTAGCGGAACCTACGAGCAGTACGTC. Encoded protein: CASSISGTSGTYEQYV.

The genes are TRBV10-3 and TRBJ2-7; D gene unclear. Trimming shortened V by 11 bases and J by 2 bases, and 16 bases separated the two germline ends. Germline CDR1 ENHRY, CDR2 SYGVKD. There are 13 residues in the CDR3. The CDR3 region is CASAPGRTYEQYF. Here the CDR3 DNA reads TGTGCCTCCGCACCGGGTAGGACCTACGAGCAGTACTTC.

This clonotype occurred many times. The rearrangement uses TRBV30 and TRBJ1-1, with 9 bases fitting TRBD1. In germline, CDR1 is GTSNPN, CDR2 SVGIG (reference sequence). J was trimmed by 2 bases and V by 7 bases; bases with no gene match: 5. CDR3 length equals 13 residues. The CDR3, as DNA: TGTGCCTTTGACAGGGGGAAAAACACTGAAGCTTTCTTT. This gives the protein CAFDRGKNTEAFF.

This clonotype was detected a few times. V and J are TRBV12-3 or TRBV12-4 and TRBJ2-3; 10 bases align to TRBD2. CDR3 size: 17 residues. Trimming cost V 9 bases and J 0 bases; bases outside gene matches: 12. The CDR3 protein is CASSQGLAGVSTDTQYF. The DNA of the CDR3 is TGTGCCAGTTCTCAAGGGCTAGCGGGGGTTAGCACAGATACGCAGTATTTT.

This clonotype was seen ten or more times. J is TRBJ1-1 and V is TRBV19; D not certain. Germline CDR1 and CDR2: LNHDA and SQIVND (reference sequence). V lost 1 base and J lost 1, with 10 bases in between. The CDR3 loop spans 15 amino acids. The CDR3 loop reads CASSIGPSSNTEAFF. The CDR3 nucleotides are TGTGCCAGTAGTATAGGACCGAGTTCGAACACTGAAGCTTTCTTT.